The next 11 T cell receptor beta chains were all read from a single sample in a study of T cell repertoires in cytomegalovirus infection (dated by TCRdb to 2018 to 2020). The sequencer was an Illumina HiSeq 1500. TCRdb ran its own pipeline on the public reads, namely fastp trimming at Q25 and MiXCR clone calling, and kept in-frame beta chains. Each record represents a unique CDR3 protein, reported with the most common genes and DNA among its rows. This sample holds 160,000 or so distinct CDR3 sequences; 15% to 20% were observed only once. Approximately 19% of the sample goes to the ten largest clones. The specimen was CD8+ T cells from PBMCs. The receptors derive from a human donor in good health (CMV status not recorded). Some clones in this sample may be carry-over from other donors' samples.

The V gene is TRBV7-6, the J gene TRBJ1-1; D is ambiguous. Germline loops: CDR1 SGHVS, CDR2 FNYEAQ. CDR3 length: 11 residues. The V end lost 8 bases, the J end lost 7 bases, and 11 bases lay between the germline ends. CDR3 nucleotide sequence: TGTGCCAGCTGCCCCATGGGTGAAGCTTTCTTT. As protein: CASCPMGEAFF.

The chain links TRBV7-6 to TRBJ2-2; D gene unclear. Looked up from germline, CDR1 is SGHVS and CDR2 is FNYEAQ. CDR3 length: 13 residues. V lost 2 bases and J 5 bases, leaving 6 bases between the germline ends. The CDR3: CASSLTVTGELFF. The DNA of the CDR3 is TGTGCCAGCAGCTTAACGGTTACCGGGGAGCTGTTTTTT.

The chain uses TRBV6-2 or TRBV6-3 and TRBJ2-7, with TRBD2 matching 10 bases. The germline CDR1 and CDR2 sequences are MNHEY and SVGEGT. V lost 5 bases, J lost 5 bases, and 6 bases stayed unmatched. This CDR3 is built from 14 residues. CDR3 in DNA: TGTGCCAGCAGTAGCCTAGCGGGAGCCCACGAGCAGTACTTC. As protein: CASSSLAGAHEQYF.

This clonotype was seen only a few times. This chain connects TRBV19 to TRBJ1-2; D is unresolved. The germline gives CDR1 LNHDA, CDR2 SQIVND (reference sequence). Deletions cut 5 bases from V and 0 bases from J, with 13 bases between. The CDR3 runs 15 residues. The CDR3 DNA sequence: TGTGCCAGTAGTGCCCACAGAGACACTAACTATGGCTACACCTTC. It specifies CASSAHRDTNYGYTF.

The gene calls are TRBV11-2 and TRBJ2-1, with 12 nucleotides matching TRBD2. The V and J ends lost 0 bases and 0 bases, in that order; junction bases with no gene match: 9. This CDR3 region has 20 residues. Germline-derived CDR1 and CDR2 are SGHAT and FQNNGV. CDR3 loop: CASSLEPGTSGLSSYNEQFF. DNA for the CDR3: TGTGCCAGCAGCTTAGAACCCGGGACTAGCGGGCTTAGCTCCTACAATGAGCAGTTCTTC.

This clonotype turned up a few times. The CDR3 DNA follows: TGTGCCAGCAGTGAGTCTGGACTAGCTGGTCACAATGAGCAGTTCTTC. It codes for CASSESGLAGHNEQFF. The chain is built from TRBV6-4 and TRBJ2-1, with TRBD2 matching 8 bases. V lost 3 bases, J lost 5 bases, and 9 bases stayed unmatched. From germline, CDR1 is MRHNA and CDR2 SNTAGT. There are 16 residues in the CDR3.

There are a few counts of this clonotype. The chain employs TRBV7-2 and TRBJ1-1, with 8 bases fitting TRBD1. The CDR3 is 15 amino acids. The germline V gene encodes CDR1 SGHTA and CDR2 FQGNSA. With V trimmed by 10 bases and J by 1 base, 11 bases remained unmatched. This CDR3 reads CATQSLDRANTEAFF. CDR3 nucleotide sequence: TGTGCCACCCAGTCCCTGGACAGGGCGAACACTGAAGCTTTCTTT.

CDR3 DNA sequence: TGTGCCAACGAGGCGGGGGGGGATCGGTACGAGCAGTACTTC. Protein: CANEAGGDRYEQYF. The rearrangement links TRBV28 to TRBJ2-7, with TRBD2 identical over 9 bases. The CDR3 sequence is 14 residues long. The V gene end was trimmed by 10 bases and the J gene end by 4 bases; junction bases not matched to a gene: 11. The germline V gene has CDR1 MDHEN and CDR2 SYDVKM. The variable domain in full, with the rest retrieved from reference TRBV28 and TRBJ2-7, is DVKVTQSSRYLVKRTGEKVFLECVQDMDHENMFWYRQDPGLGLRLIYFSYDVKMKEKGDIPEGYSVSREKKERFSLILESASTNQTSMYLCANEAGGDRYEQYFGPGTRLTVT.

This chain joins TRBV7-8 and TRBJ2-7; D possibly uses TRBD1 or TRBD2 (6 bases each). Trimming took 1 base from V and 6 from J, leaving 16 bases between them. The CDR3 is 15 residues long. Germline values: CDR1 SGHVS, CDR2 FQNEAQ. DNA of the CDR3: TGTGCCAGCAGCTTAGAGGGGGGCAGGGGCCGCGAGCAGTACTTC. It specifies CASSLEGGRGREQYF.

In this sample, this clonotype turned up a few times. This chain links TRBV7-2 with TRBJ2-1; D may correspond to TRBD1 or TRBD2 (5 bases each). The germline gives CDR1 SGHTA, CDR2 FQGNSA. The length of the CDR3 is 15 residues. V was trimmed by 4 bases and J by 4 bases, leaving 14 bases between them. The chain's CDR3 is CASSSAQGEYNEQFF. The CDR3 nucleotides read TGTGCCAGCAGCTCCGCTCAGGGAGAATACAATGAGCAGTTCTTC.

The chain carries TRBV7-9 and TRBJ2-2; TRBD2 might be the D (5 bases). Germline assignment: CDR1 SEHNR and CDR2 FQNEAQ (reference sequence). V was cut by 5 bases and J by 4 bases, with 20 bases left in between. This CDR3 has 17 residues. The CDR3, as DNA: TGTGCCAGCAGCCTTACCAACGGGATGAGCGGCACCGGGGAGCTGTTTTTT. The encoded protein is CASSLTNGMSGTGELFF.